This T cell receptor beta chain was identified during a study of blood T cells in healthy people across ages. Study results and limitations: Age advanced and TCR beta diversity per million T cells fell, roughly linearly.

In its sample, this clonotype was seen a few times. Its antigen is as yet unknown. A second PCR, run for about 7 to 12 cycles, used a sample-barcoded 5' primer plus a J-beta primer mix. In TCRdb, the 5' RACE reads were re-called with MiXCR into one record per CDR3 protein. This sample has some 860,000 distinct CDR3 sequences, with more than 55% found just once. The CDR3 has 12 amino acids. The V end was cut by 0 bases, the J end by 5 bases, with 1 base between. CDR1 is SGHDN, CDR2 FVKESK, per germline. The specimen sequenced was blood. The clonotype was recovered from a man aged 40-55 years in good health. This chain uses TRBV14 with TRBJ2-2; D unclear. The CDR3 bases are TGTGCCAGCAGCCAAGAAACCGGGGAGCTGTTTTTT. This gives the protein CASSQETGELFF.